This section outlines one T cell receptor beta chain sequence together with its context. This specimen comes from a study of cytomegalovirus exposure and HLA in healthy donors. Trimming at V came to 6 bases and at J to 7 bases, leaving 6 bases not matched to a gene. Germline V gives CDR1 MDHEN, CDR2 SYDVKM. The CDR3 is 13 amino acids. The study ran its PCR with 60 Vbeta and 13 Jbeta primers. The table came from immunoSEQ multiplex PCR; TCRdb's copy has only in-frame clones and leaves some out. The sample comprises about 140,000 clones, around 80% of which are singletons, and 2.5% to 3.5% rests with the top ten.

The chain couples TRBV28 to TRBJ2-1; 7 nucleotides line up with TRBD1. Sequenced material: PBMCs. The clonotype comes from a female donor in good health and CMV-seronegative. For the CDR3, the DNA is TGTGCCAGCAGGAACAGGGGAGTTAATGAGCAGTTCTTC. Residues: CASRNRGVNEQFF.